What follows are 14 T cell receptor beta chains derived from one specimen sequenced in a study of blood T cell repertoires in COVID-19. This table comes from immunoSEQ multiplex PCR, and its TCRdb copy is limited to in-frame clones, with some not included. The sample consists of about 89,000 clones, 65% to 85% of them appearing once. Source material: peripheral blood. These receptors were obtained from a man in his sixties or seventies with COVID-19, enrolled during active disease.

This rearrangement joins TRBV5-6 to TRBJ1-4; D call uncertain. Germline V gene lookup returns CDR1 SGHDT and CDR2 YYEEEE. Between the trimmed V and J ends, which lost 4 bases and 4 bases, there was a span of 5 bases. The CDR3 spans 12 residues. CDR3 in DNA: TGTGCCAGCAGCGTCGGTAATGAAAAACTGTTTTTT. Protein: CASSVGNEKLFF.

J is TRBJ2-7 and V is TRBV18; weak D call: TRBD1 (6 bases). V lost 3 bases, J lost 4 bases, and 16 bases lay in between. The V gene's germline CDR1 is KGHSH and CDR2 LQKENI. The CDR3 spans 15 residues. CDR3 DNA sequence: TGTGCCAGCTCACCCTCCGGGACCGGGACATACGAGCAGTACTTC. Protein product: CASSPSGTGTYEQYF.

The V gene is TRBV2, the J gene TRBJ2-2; a weak D match, TRBD1 (6 bases). The germline CDR1 and CDR2 sequences are SNHLY and FYNNEI. The CDR3 extends over 15 amino acids. V lost 4 bases and J 0 bases, leaving 9 bases between the germline ends. CDR3 sequence (DNA): TGTGCCAGCAGTGCAGGGGCATCGAACACCGGGGAGCTGTTTTTT. Translated, it gives CASSAGASNTGELFF.

This chain connects TRBV4-3 to TRBJ2-7; D is ambiguous. V was clipped by 0 bases and J by 2 bases, with 14 bases between them. The V gene's germline CDR1 is LGHNA and CDR2 YSLEER. The CDR3 is made up of 16 amino acids. The chain's CDR3 is CASSQDMAFTTYEQYF. As DNA, the CDR3 is TGCGCCAGCAGCCAAGATATGGCCTTCACAACCTACGAGCAGTACTTC.

This rearrangement joins TRBV2 to TRBJ2-1, with 7 bases that match TRBD1. The CDR3 contains 13 residues. J gave up 6 bases and V 8 bases, and 7 bases lay outside the gene matches. Germline V CDR1 and CDR2: SNHLY, FYNNEI. The CDR3 DNA reads TGTGCCAGCGCGAGGGGGCCTCCCAATGAGCAGTTCTTC. Its translation is CASARGPPNEQFF.

This sequence joins TRBV7-2 and TRBJ1-1; 7 positions agree with TRBD1. CDR3 length: 15 amino acids. V was clipped by 1 base and J by 4 bases; unmatched bases: 6. The germline V gene encodes CDR1 SGHTA and CDR2 FQGNSA. In DNA form, the CDR3 reads TGTGCCAGCAGCTTAGGACAGGGTATAAGCACTGAAGCTTTCTTT. Translated: CASSLGQGISTEAFF.

The V and J genes are TRBV30 and TRBJ1-3, with D unclear. The CDR3 contains 13 residues. V was cut by 0 bases and J by 4 bases, with 7 bases left in between. Germline V gene sequence: CDR1 GTSNPN, CDR2 SVGIG (reference sequence). The CDR3 DNA sequence: TGTGCCTGGAGTGTTAATTTCGGAAACACCATATATTTT. It specifies CAWSVNFGNTIYF.

The chain has TRBV5-4 and TRBJ1-2; 8 nucleotides line up with TRBD1. Germline trimming cut 4 bases from V and 7 bases from J; bases unmatched to any gene: 12. The germline CDR1 and CDR2 sequences are SGHNT and YYREEE (reference sequence). The CDR3 consists of 15 residues. CDR3 DNA sequence: TGTGCCAGCAGCCCCGAAGTGGACAGGGTTACTGGCTACACCTTC. As protein: CASSPEVDRVTGYTF.

This chain connects TRBV11-2 to TRBJ2-2; possibly TRBD1 for D (7 bases). CDR1 is SGHAT and CDR2 is FQNNGV in the germline V gene. The V gene lost 3 bases and the J gene lost 7 bases, with 18 bases spanning the gap. This CDR3 is built from 16 residues. The CDR3 coding sequence is TGTGCCAGCAGCTTGAATTGGAGGGGGCATATCGGGGAGCTGTTTTTT. Translating gives CASSLNWRGHIGELFF. Filled out from reference TRBV11-2 and TRBJ2-2, the complete variable domain reads EAGVAQSPRYKIIEKRQSVAFWCNPISGHATLYWYQQILGQGPKLLIQFQNNGVVDDSQLPKDRFSAERLKGVDSTLKIQPAKLEDSAVYLCASSLNWRGHIGELFFGEGSRLTVL.

CDR3 amino acids: CASSQGLGQGTRVSNWSLHF. For the CDR3, the DNA is TGCGCCAGCAGCCAAGGCTTAGGACAGGGGACCCGGGTGTCCAATTGGTCTCTCCACTTT. This chain joins TRBV4-1 and TRBJ1-6; 9 bases agree with TRBD1. CDR1 MGHRA and CDR2 YSYEKL come from the germline V gene. Unmatched junction bases numbered 26, after V lost 1 base and J lost 16 bases. The length of the CDR3 is 20 residues.

CDR3 DNA: TGTGCCAGCAGCTTAGCCGACAGGCGGGATGAGCAGTTCTTC. The encoded protein is CASSLADRRDEQFF. The chain couples TRBV7-9 to TRBJ2-1; perhaps TRBD1 as D (6 bases). CDR1 is SEHNR and CDR2 is FQNEAQ in the germline V gene (reference sequence). V dropped 0 bases and J dropped 8 bases, with 11 bases sitting between them. The CDR3 contains 14 residues.

The chain joins TRBV20-1 to TRBJ1-6; D is perhaps TRBD1 (5 bases). V shed 3 bases and J shed 5 bases, with 11 bases lying between them. The CDR3 length is 14 residues. Germline V gene lookup returns CDR1 DFQATT and CDR2 SNEGSKA (reference sequence). The CDR3 spells CSASSRVHNSPLHF. CDR3 DNA: TGCAGTGCTAGTTCCAGGGTACATAATTCACCCCTCCACTTT.

V and J are TRBV4-1 and TRBJ2-1, with a weak D call TRBD1 (6 bases). V was clipped by 2 bases and J by 8 bases, with 22 bases between them. CDR3 length: 17 residues. The germline CDR1 and CDR2 sequences are MGHRA and YSYEKL. The CDR3 nucleotides read TGCGCCAGCAGCCAACCACTACAGGGCCCGTACACCGATGAGCAGTTCTTC. It translates to CASSQPLQGPYTDEQFF.

By sample fraction, this clone is medium-sized. This chain links TRBV7-9 with TRBJ2-3, with TRBD2 matching over 9 bases. In germline, CDR1 is SEHNR, CDR2 FQNEAQ (reference sequence). The CDR3 consists of 16 residues. The V segment lost 2 bases and the J segment 1 base; nucleotides outside the gene matches: 4. The CDR3 nucleotides are TGTGCCAGCAGCTTATTAGCGGGAGCCGGCACAGATACGCAGTATTTT. This gives the protein CASSLLAGAGTDTQYF.